These 26 T cell receptor beta chains came from one sample sequenced in a study of blood T cell repertoires in COVID-19. Produced via immunoSEQ multiplex PCR; TCRdb's table is partial and in-frame only. The sample yields about 400,000 clones, 80% to 90% seen once. Sequencing was done on a sample of peripheral blood. The receptors shown here come from a woman between 55 and 75 years old with COVID-19, enrolled during active disease.

V usage is TRBV18 and J usage is TRBJ2-5; the D gene is possibly TRBD2 (6 bases). V was shortened by 2 bases and J by 4 bases, with 11 bases between the two germline ends. In germline, CDR1 is KGHSH, CDR2 LQKENI. The CDR3 has 14 residues. CDR3: CASSPSGVGETQYF. The CDR3 DNA sequence: TGTGCCAGCTCACCATCGGGGGTTGGAGAGACCCAGTACTTC.

This clone appeared a single time. V gene TRBV10-3 combines with J gene TRBJ1-1; 7 nucleotides agree with TRBD1. This CDR3 contains 15 residues. In germline, CDR1 is ENHRY, CDR2 SYGVKD. J was trimmed by 0 bases and V by 4 bases; bases with no gene match: 5. The CDR3 here is CAISGGQTMNTEAFF. In nucleotides, the CDR3 is TGTGCCATCAGTGGGGGACAGACTATGAACACTGAAGCTTTCTTT.

The chain combines TRBV3-1 (or the pseudogene TRBV3-2) with TRBJ2-2; 9 bases fit TRBD1. The CDR3 sequence is 18 residues long. Germline CDR1 and CDR2: LGHDT and YNNKEL (reference sequence). Trimming cost V 4 bases and J 3 bases; bases outside gene matches: 12. DNA of the CDR3: TGTGCCAGCAGCCCCAGACCGGGACAGGGCCAATACACCGGGGAGCTGTTTTTT. This sequence encodes CASSPRPGQGQYTGELFF.

This clone was found a few times. The V gene is TRBV7-9, the J gene TRBJ2-3; no definite D call. Between the trimmed V and J ends, which lost 1 base and 3 bases, there was a span of 11 bases. The germline gives CDR1 SEHNR, CDR2 FQNEAQ (reference sequence). The CDR3 is made up of 15 amino acids. The CDR3 region has the DNA TGTGCCAGCAGCTTAGGGCAGTCCTTTACAGATACGCAGTATTTT. As protein: CASSLGQSFTDTQYF.

V usage is TRBV27 and J usage is TRBJ1-1; maybe TRBD1 (5 bases). This CDR3 spans 14 amino acids. Trimming shortened V by 5 bases and J by 1 base, and 11 bases separated the two germline ends. Germline-derived CDR1 and CDR2 are MNHEY and SMNVEV (reference sequence). This CDR3 reads CASSPLGGNTEAFF. Here the CDR3 DNA reads TGTGCCAGCAGTCCCTTGGGGGGGAACACTGAAGCTTTCTTT.

The chain is built from TRBV3-1 (or the pseudogene TRBV3-2) and TRBJ1-1; D not resolved. This CDR3 spans 14 amino acids. Germline CDR1 reads LGHDT; CDR2 reads YNNKEL (reference sequence). Trimming cost V 4 bases and J 0 bases, with 9 bases left between them. The CDR3 reads CASSRGWLNTEAFF. The CDR3, as DNA: TGTGCCAGCAGCCGAGGGTGGTTGAACACTGAAGCTTTCTTT.

The genes are TRBV9 and TRBJ2-7; TRBD1 aligns across 8 bases. This CDR3 region has 15 residues. Losses at the gene ends were 4 bases for V and 6 bases for J; bases not matched to a gene: 12. Looked up from germline, CDR1 is SGDLS and CDR2 is YYNGEE. The CDR3 region is CASSSQQGAFSEQYF. DNA of the CDR3: TGTGCCAGCAGCAGTCAGCAGGGGGCGTTTAGCGAGCAGTACTTC.

This chain connects TRBV19 to TRBJ2-7, with 7 nucleotides matching TRBD1. This CDR3 region has 13 residues. The junction had 11 bases not matched to a gene; V was cut back by 6 bases and J by 9 bases. From germline, CDR1 is LNHDA and CDR2 SQIVND (reference sequence). The CDR3 protein is CASSPRGGSGQYF. The CDR3 DNA reads TGTGCCAGTAGCCCCCGAGGGGGCTCCGGGCAGTACTTC. Full variable domain (rest looked up from reference TRBV19 and TRBJ2-7): DGGITQSPKYLFRKEGQNVTLSCEQNLNHDAMYWYRQDPGQGLRLIYYSQIVNDFQKGDIAEGYSVSREKKESFPLTVTSAQKNPTAFYLCASSPRGGSGQYFGPGTRLTVT.

This clone was seen a single time. The chain has TRBV29-1 and TRBJ2-2; TRBD2 might be the D (6 bases). The length of the CDR3 is 14 residues. From germline, CDR1 is SQVTM and CDR2 ANQGSEA. V shed 7 bases and J shed 5 bases, with 17 bases lying between them. DNA of the CDR3: TGCAGCGCCCAATGGGACTTGGGAACCGGGGAGCTGTTTTTT. This translates into CSAQWDLGTGELFF.

This chain uses TRBV6-2 or TRBV6-3 with TRBJ1-2; D unresolved. The CDR3 extends over 16 amino acids. Per the germline V gene, CDR1 is MNHEY and CDR2 is SVGEGT. V lost 2 bases and J lost 4, with 17 bases in between. The CDR3 DNA sequence: TGTGCCAGCAGTTACCCGACGGCAGGCAGTCTCTATGGCTACACCTTC. Its protein is CASSYPTAGSLYGYTF.

The rearrangement links TRBV30 to TRBJ1-4; 8 bases fit TRBD1. The germline gives CDR1 GTSNPN, CDR2 SVGIG (reference sequence). With V trimmed by 7 bases and J by 7 bases, 5 bases remained unmatched. This CDR3 comprises 12 residues. DNA of the CDR3: TGTGCCTTCTCAGGGGGCGGTGAAAAACTGTTTTTT. This sequence encodes CAFSGGGEKLFF. The full variable domain, rest sourced from reference TRBV30 and TRBJ1-4, is SQTIHQWPATLVQPVGSPLSLECTVEGTSNPNLYWYRQAAGRGLQLLFYSVGIGQISSEVPQNLSASRPQDRQFILSSKKLLLSDSGFYLCAFSGGGEKLFFGSGTQLSVL.

The CDR3 protein is CASSDSGRGDEKLFF. The DNA for the CDR3 is TGTGCCAGCAGTGACTCAGGGAGGGGTGATGAAAAACTGTTTTTT. The chain uses TRBV25-1 and TRBJ1-4, with D possibly TRBD1 on 5 matching bases. The CDR3 loop spans 15 amino acids. Looked up from germline, CDR1 is MGHDK and CDR2 is SYGVNS. V was trimmed by 3 bases and J by 6 bases, leaving 14 bases between them.

V and J are TRBV7-9 and TRBJ2-5; weak D call: TRBD1 (6 bases). The ends were cut back, 4 bases at V and 4 bases at J, with 13 bases in the middle. Germline V gene data show CDR1 as SEHNR and CDR2 as FQNEAQ (reference sequence). The CDR3 spans 14 residues. CDR3 nucleotides: TGTGCCAGCAGCTCACAGGGACCGGGAGAGACCCAGTACTTC. Protein product: CASSSQGPGETQYF.

The CDR3, as DNA: TGTGCCAGCAGCTTGGGCCCAGGGCCCCTAAAGGAGCAGTACTTC. Encoded protein: CASSLGPGPLKEQYF. This chain connects TRBV5-6 to TRBJ2-7; TRBD1 is a possible D gene (5 bases). Deletions cut 0 bases from V and 7 bases from J, with 17 bases between. CDR1 and CDR2 (germline): SGHDT, YYEEEE. The CDR3 is 15 residues long.

The V and J genes are TRBV30 and TRBJ1-2; D is uncertain. Germline assignment: CDR1 GTSNPN and CDR2 SVGIG (reference sequence). The CDR3 has 11 residues. Trimming shortened V by 0 bases and J by 10 bases, and 9 bases separated the two germline ends. This CDR3 is CAWSVVSIYTF. CDR3 sequence (DNA): TGTGCCTGGAGTGTCGTCAGTATCTACACCTTC.

The V gene is TRBV9, the J gene TRBJ2-3, with TRBD2 matching over 9 bases. Germline values: CDR1 SGDLS, CDR2 YYNGEE. Germline trimming cut 3 bases from V and 6 bases from J; bases unmatched to any gene: 14. This CDR3 has 17 residues. The CDR3 bases are TGTGCCAGCAGCGGGCCCGCGGGGGGGCCTTTCGGGGATACGCAGTATTTT. Translation gives CASSGPAGGPFGDTQYF.

V gene TRBV11-3 combines with J gene TRBJ2-2; no firm D call. CDR3 length equals 12 residues. Germline loops: CDR1 SGHNT, CDR2 YENEEA. With 5 bases removed from V and 8 bases from J, the gap between germline ends came to 9 bases. CDR3 residues: CASSPRSGELFF. The CDR3 nucleotides are TGTGCCAGCAGCCCACGGTCGGGGGAGCTGTTTTTT.

The rearrangement joins TRBV9 to TRBJ2-7; 9 nucleotides align to TRBD1. Germline assignment: CDR1 SGDLS and CDR2 YYNGEE. J lost 4 bases, V lost 3 bases, and 8 bases had no gene match. The CDR3 consists of 15 residues. The CDR3 region is CASSATGGVGYEQYF. For the CDR3, the DNA is TGTGCCAGCAGCGCCACAGGGGGCGTAGGTTACGAGCAGTACTTC.

The chain uses TRBV18 and TRBJ2-7; D call uncertain. Between the trimmed V and J ends, which lost 5 bases and 6 bases, there was a span of 11 bases. CDR3 size: 12 residues. The V gene's germline CDR1 is KGHSH and CDR2 LQKENI. DNA for the CDR3: TGTGCCAGCTCAGCCCCGGGTCGCGAGCAGTACTTC. As protein: CASSAPGREQYF.

The CDR3 region is CASSLTGRTEAFF. CDR3 sequence (DNA): TGTGCCAGCAGCCTAACAGGGCGCACTGAAGCTTTCTTT. J is TRBJ1-1 and V is TRBV11-3; a weak D match, TRBD1 (6 bases). V dropped 5 bases and J dropped 4 bases, with 11 bases sitting between them. This CDR3 is 13 amino acids long. From germline, CDR1 is SGHNT and CDR2 YENEEA.

The V gene is TRBV6-1, the J gene TRBJ2-1; 10 nucleotides agree with TRBD1. Trimming cost V 4 bases and J 8 bases; bases outside gene matches: 11. The CDR3 has 16 residues. CDR1 is MNHNS, CDR2 SASEGT, per germline. The CDR3 loop is CASSAPAGQGIDEQFF. DNA for the CDR3: TGTGCCAGCAGTGCGCCGGCGGGACAGGGGATCGATGAGCAGTTCTTC.

The chain recombines TRBV5-4 with TRBJ1-2, with D unclear. V was pared by 0 bases and J by 3 bases, with 12 bases between. Germline lookup yields CDR1 SGHNT and CDR2 YYREEE (reference sequence). CDR3 length: 15 residues. As DNA, the CDR3 is TGTGCCAGCAGCTTGGGAGGAGCTACCTACTATGGCTACACCTTC. Its protein is CASSLGGATYYGYTF.

The chain employs TRBV30 and TRBJ2-2, with 9 bases aligning to TRBD1. The V gene end was trimmed by 5 bases and the J gene end by 7 bases; junction bases not matched to a gene: 11. The germline CDR1 and CDR2 sequences are GTSNPN and SVGIG (reference sequence). The CDR3 consists of 15 residues. As DNA, the CDR3 is TGTGCCTGGGCCCTGGGGACAGGGTTGGTCGGGGAGCTGTTTTTT. Protein: CAWALGTGLVGELFF.

The chain joins TRBV11-1 to TRBJ2-1; D is unclear. This CDR3 is built from 16 residues. The V end lost 0 bases, the J end lost 0 bases, and 9 bases lay between the germline ends. Per germline, CDR1 SGHAT and CDR2 FQDESV (reference sequence). The CDR3 spells CASSLAQAGSYNEQFF. CDR3 coding DNA: TGTGCCAGCAGCTTAGCGCAGGCAGGCTCCTACAATGAGCAGTTCTTC.

The chain employs TRBV6-2 or TRBV6-3 and TRBJ1-2; a possible D gene is TRBD1 (6 bases). Germline V gene sequence: CDR1 MNHEY, CDR2 SVGEGT. Trimming left V 6 bases short and J 4 bases short, with 12 bases between. This CDR3 spans 13 amino acids. CDR3 sequence reads: CASSLGHSYGYTF. CDR3 nucleotides: TGTGCCAGCAGCCTGGGACACTCCTATGGCTACACCTTC.

This chain joins TRBV19 and TRBJ2-3; D unresolved. The CDR3 totals 15 residues. V was shortened by 6 bases and J by 0 bases, with 13 bases between the two germline ends. Germline CDR1 is LNHDA and CDR2 is SQIVND (reference sequence). CDR3 nucleotides: TGTGCCAGTAGCCTAAGTGCAACTAGCACAGATACGCAGTATTTT. Translation: CASSLSATSTDTQYF.